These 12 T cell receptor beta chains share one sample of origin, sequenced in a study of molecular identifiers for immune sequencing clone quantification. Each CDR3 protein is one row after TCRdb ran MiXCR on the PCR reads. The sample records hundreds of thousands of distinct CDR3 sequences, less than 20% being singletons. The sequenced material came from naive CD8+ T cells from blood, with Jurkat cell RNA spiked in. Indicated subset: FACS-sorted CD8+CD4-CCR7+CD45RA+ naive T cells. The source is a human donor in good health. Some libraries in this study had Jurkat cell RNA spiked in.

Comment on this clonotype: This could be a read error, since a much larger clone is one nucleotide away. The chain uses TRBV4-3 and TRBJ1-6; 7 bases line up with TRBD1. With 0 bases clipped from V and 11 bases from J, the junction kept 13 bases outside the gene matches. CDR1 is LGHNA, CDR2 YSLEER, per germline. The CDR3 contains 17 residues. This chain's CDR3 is CASSQDPPLTGNPPLHF. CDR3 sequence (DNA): TGCGCCAGCAGCCAAGACCCTCCTCTGACAGGGAATCCACCCCTCCACTTT.

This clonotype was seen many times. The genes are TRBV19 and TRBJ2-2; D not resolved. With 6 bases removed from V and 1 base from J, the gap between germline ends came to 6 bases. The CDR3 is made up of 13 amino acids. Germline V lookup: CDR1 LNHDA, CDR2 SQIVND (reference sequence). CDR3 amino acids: CASRTRNTGELFF. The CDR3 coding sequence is TGTGCCAGTAGGACACGGAACACCGGGGAGCTGTTTTTT.

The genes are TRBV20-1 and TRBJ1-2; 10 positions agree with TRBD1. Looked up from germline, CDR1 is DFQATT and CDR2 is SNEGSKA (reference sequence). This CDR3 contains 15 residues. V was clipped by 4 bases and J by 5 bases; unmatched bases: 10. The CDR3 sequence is CSAKDQTGGGYGYTF. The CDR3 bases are TGCAGTGCTAAGGACCAGACAGGGGGCGGGTATGGCTACACCTTC.

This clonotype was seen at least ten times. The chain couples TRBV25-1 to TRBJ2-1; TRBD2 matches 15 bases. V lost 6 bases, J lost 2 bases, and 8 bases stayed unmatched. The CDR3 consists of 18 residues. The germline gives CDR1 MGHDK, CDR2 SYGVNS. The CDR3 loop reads CASRGLAGGQIPYNEQFF. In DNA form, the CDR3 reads TGTGCCAGCAGGGGACTAGCGGGGGGCCAAATCCCCTACAATGAGCAGTTCTTC.

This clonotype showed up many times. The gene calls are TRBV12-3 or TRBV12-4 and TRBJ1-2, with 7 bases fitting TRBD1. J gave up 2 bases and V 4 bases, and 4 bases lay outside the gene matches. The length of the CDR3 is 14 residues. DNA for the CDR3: TGTGCCAGCAGTTCGGGACAGAACAACTATGGCTACACCTTC. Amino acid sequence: CASSSGQNNYGYTF.

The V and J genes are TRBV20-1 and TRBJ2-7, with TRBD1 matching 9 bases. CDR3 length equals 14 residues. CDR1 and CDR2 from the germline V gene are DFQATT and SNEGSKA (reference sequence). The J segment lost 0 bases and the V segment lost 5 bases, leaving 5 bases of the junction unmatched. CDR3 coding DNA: TGCAGTGCTTGGGACAGGGCCTACTCCTACGAGCAGTACTTC. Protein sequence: CSAWDRAYSYEQYF.

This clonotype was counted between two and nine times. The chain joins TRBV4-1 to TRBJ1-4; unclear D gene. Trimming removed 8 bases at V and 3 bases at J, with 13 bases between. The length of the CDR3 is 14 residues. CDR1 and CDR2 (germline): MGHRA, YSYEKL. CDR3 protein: CASRPRESNEKLFF. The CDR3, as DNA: TGCGCCAGCCGCCCGCGGGAATCTAATGAAAAACTGTTTTTT.

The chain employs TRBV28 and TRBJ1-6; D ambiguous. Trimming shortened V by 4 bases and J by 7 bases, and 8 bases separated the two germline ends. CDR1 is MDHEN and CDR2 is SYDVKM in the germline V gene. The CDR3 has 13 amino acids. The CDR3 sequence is CASSSGKNSPLHF. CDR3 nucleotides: TGTGCCAGCAGTTCCGGGAAGAATTCACCCCTCCACTTT.

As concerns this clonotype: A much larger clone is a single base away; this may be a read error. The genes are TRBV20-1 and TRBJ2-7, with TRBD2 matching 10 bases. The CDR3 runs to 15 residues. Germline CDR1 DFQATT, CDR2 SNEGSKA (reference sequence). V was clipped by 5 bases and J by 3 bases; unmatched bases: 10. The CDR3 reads CSASESGGANYEQYF. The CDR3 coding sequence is TGCAGTGCTTCAGAAAGCGGGGGGGCCAACTACGAGCAGTACTTC.

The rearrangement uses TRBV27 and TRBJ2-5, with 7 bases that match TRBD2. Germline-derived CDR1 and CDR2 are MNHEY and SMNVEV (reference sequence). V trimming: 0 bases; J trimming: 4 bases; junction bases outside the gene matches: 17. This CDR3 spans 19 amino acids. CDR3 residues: CASSLSPSQVAGVSETQYF. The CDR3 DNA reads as TGTGCCAGCAGTTTATCCCCCTCCCAGGTCGCGGGAGTGTCAGAGACCCAGTACTTC.

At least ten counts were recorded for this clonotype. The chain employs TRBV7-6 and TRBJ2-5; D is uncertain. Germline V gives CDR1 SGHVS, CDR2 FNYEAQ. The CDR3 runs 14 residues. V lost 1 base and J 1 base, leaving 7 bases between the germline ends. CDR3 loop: CASSLDFVQETQYF. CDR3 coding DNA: TGTGCCAGCAGCTTAGATTTCGTCCAAGAGACCCAGTACTTC. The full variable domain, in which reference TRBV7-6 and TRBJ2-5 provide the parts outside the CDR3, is GAGVSQSPRYKVTKRGQDVALRCDPISGHVSLYWYRQALGQGPEFLTYFNYEAQQDKSGLPNDRFSAERPEGSISTLTIQRTEQRDSAMYRCASSLDFVQETQYFGPGTRLLVL.

In DNA, the CDR3 is TGTGCCAGCAGTGATGCCGGGGGCCAGCCCCAGCATTTT. The encoded protein is CASSDAGGQPQHF. This chain connects TRBV2 to TRBJ1-5, with a tentative D call TRBD1 (6 bases). Germline loops: CDR1 SNHLY, CDR2 FYNNEI. The CDR3 runs to 13 residues. Between the trimmed V and J ends, which lost 3 bases and 7 bases, there was a span of 10 bases.